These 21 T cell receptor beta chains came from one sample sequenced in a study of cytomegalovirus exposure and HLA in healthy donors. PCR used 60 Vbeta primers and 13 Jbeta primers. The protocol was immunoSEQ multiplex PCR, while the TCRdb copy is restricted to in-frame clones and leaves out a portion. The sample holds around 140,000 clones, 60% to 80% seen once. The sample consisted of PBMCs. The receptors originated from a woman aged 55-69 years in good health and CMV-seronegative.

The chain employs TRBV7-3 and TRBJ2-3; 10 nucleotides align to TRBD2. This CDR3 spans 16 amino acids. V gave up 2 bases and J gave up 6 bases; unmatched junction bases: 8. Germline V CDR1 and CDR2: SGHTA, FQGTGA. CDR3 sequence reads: CASSLGGSGGRDTQYF. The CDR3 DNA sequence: TGTGCCAGCAGCTTAGGGGGTAGCGGGGGGAGGGATACGCAGTATTTT.

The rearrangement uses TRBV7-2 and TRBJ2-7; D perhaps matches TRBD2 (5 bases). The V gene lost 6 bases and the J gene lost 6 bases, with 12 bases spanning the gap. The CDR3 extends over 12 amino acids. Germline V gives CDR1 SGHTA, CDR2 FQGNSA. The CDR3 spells CASSWTSTEQYF. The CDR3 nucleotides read TGTGCCAGCAGTTGGACTTCCACCGAGCAGTACTTC.

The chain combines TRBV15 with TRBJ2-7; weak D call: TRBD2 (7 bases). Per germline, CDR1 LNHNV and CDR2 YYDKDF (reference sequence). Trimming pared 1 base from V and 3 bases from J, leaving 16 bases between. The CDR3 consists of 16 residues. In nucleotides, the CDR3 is TGTGCCACCAGCAGAGCGGCGGGGGCGGCCAACTACGAGCAGTACTTC. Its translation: CATSRAAGAANYEQYF.

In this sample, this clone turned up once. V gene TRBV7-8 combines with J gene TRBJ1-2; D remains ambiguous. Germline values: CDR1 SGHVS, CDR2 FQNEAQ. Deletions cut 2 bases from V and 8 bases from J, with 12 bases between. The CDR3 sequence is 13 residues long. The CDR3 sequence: CASSLRTTGGYTF. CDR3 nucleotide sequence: TGTGCCAGCAGCTTAAGGACCACGGGGGGCTACACCTTC. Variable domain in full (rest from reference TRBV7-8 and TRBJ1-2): GAGVSQSPRYKVAKRGQDVALRCDPISGHVSLFWYQQALGQGPEFLTYFQNEAQLDKSGLPSDRFFAERPEGSVSTLKIQRTQQEDSAVYLCASSLRTTGGYTFGSGTRLTVV.

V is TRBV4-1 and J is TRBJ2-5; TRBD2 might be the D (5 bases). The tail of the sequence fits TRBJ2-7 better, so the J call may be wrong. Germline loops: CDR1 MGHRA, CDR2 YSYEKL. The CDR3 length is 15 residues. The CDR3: CASSQALGVNYEQYF. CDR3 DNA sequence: TGCGCCAGCAGCCAAGCGCTGGGAGTGAACTACGAGCAGTACTTC.

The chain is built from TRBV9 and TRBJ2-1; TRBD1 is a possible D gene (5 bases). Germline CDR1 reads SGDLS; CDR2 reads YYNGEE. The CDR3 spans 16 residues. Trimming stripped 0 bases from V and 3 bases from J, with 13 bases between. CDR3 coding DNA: TGTGCCAGCAGCGTAGGACAGCCACGGCTCTACAATGAGCAGTTCTTC. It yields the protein CASSVGQPRLYNEQFF.

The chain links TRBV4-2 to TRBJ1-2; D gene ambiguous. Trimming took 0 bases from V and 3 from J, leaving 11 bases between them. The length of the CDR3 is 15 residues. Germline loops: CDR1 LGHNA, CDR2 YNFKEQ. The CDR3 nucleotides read TGTGCCAGCAGCCAAGAAATGGCGGTACACTATGGCTACACCTTC. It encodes CASSQEMAVHYGYTF.

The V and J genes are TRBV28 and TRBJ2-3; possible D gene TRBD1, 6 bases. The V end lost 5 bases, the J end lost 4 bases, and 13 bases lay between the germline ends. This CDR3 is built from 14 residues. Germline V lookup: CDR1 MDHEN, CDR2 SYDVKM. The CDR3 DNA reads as TGTGCCAGCAGTCCACTACAGGGATCAGATACGCAGTATTTT. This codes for CASSPLQGSDTQYF.

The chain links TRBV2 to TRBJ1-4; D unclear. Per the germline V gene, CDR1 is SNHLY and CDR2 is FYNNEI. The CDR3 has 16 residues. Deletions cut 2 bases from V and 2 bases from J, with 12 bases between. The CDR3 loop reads CASSELRVRTNEKLFF. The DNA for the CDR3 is TGTGCCAGCAGTGAACTGAGGGTTCGGACTAATGAAAAACTGTTTTTT.

The CDR3 sequence: CASSLDRGGLNEQFF. The CDR3, as DNA: TGCGCCAGCAGCTTGGACAGGGGAGGACTCAATGAGCAGTTCTTC. The chain employs TRBV5-1 and TRBJ2-1, with a tentative D call TRBD1 (7 bases). The V end was cut by 0 bases, the J end by 6 bases, with 13 bases between. The CDR3 length is 15 residues. CDR1 is SGHRS and CDR2 is YFSETQ in the germline V gene.

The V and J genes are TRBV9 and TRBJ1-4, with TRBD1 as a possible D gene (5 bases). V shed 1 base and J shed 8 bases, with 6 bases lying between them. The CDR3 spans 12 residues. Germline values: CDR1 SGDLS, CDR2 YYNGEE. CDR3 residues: CASSVQGEKLFF. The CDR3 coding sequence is TGTGCCAGCAGCGTACAGGGCGAAAAACTGTTTTTT.

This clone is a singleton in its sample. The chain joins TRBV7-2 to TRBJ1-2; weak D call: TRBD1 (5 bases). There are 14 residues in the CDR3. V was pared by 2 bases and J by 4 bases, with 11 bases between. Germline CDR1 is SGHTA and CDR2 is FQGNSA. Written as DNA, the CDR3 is TGTGCCAGCAGCTTACCAGGGACTTCCTATGGCTACACCTTC. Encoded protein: CASSLPGTSYGYTF.

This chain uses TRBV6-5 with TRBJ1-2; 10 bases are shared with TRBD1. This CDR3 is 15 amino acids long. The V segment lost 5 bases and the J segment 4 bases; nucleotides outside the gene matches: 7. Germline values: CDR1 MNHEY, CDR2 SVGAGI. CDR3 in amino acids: CASSKGTGAAYGYTF. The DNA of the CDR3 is TGTGCCAGCAGTAAGGGGACAGGGGCGGCCTATGGCTACACCTTC.

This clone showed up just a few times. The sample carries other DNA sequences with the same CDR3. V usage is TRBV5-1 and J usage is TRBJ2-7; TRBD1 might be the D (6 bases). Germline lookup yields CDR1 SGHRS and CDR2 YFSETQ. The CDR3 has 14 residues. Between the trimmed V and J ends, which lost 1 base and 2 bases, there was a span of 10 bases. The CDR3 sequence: CASSLLAGAYEQYF. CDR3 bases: TGCGCCAGCAGCTTGTTGGCAGGGGCCTACGAGCAGTACTTC. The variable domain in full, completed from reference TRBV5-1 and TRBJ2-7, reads KAGVTQTPRYLIKTRGQQVTLSCSPISGHRSVSWYQQTPGQGLQFLFEYFSETQRNKGNFPGRFSGRQFSNSRSEMNVSTLELGDSALYLCASSLLAGAYEQYFGPGTRLTVT.

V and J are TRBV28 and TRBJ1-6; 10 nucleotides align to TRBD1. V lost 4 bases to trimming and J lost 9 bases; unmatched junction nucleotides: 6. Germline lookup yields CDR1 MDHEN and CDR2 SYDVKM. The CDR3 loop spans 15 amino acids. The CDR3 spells CASSSPTGGFSPLHF. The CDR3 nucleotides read TGTGCCAGCAGTTCCCCGACAGGGGGCTTTTCACCCCTCCACTTT.

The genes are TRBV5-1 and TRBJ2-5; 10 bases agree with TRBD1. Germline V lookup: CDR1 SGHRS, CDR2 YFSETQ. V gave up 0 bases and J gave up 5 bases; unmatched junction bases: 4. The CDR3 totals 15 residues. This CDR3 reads CASSLGLGQGETQYF. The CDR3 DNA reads TGCGCCAGCAGCTTGGGATTGGGACAGGGGGAGACCCAGTACTTC.

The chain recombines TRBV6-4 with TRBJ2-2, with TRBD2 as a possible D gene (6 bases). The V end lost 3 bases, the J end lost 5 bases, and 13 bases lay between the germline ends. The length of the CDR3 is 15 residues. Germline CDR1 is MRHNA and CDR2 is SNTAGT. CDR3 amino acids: CASSETGEGTGELFF. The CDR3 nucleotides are TGTGCCAGCAGTGAGACGGGAGAGGGGACCGGGGAGCTGTTTTTT.

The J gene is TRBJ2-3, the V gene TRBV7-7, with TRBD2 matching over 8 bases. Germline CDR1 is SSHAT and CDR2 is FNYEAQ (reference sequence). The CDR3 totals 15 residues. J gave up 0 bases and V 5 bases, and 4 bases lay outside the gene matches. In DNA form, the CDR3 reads TGTGCCAGCAGCCAACTAGCGGCGAGCACAGATACGCAGTATTTT. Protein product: CASSQLAASTDTQYF.

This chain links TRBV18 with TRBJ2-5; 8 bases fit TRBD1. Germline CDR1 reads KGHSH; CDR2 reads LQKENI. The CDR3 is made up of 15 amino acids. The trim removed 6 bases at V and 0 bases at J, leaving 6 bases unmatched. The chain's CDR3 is CASSLDRAYQETQYF. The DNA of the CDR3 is TGTGCCAGCTCCCTGGACAGGGCGTACCAAGAGACCCAGTACTTC.

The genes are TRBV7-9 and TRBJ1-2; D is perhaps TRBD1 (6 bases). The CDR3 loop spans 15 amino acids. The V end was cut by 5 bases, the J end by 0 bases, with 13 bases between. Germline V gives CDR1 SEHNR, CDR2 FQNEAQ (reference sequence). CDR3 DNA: TGTGCCAGCAGCGCCACTAGGACAGCTAACTATGGCTACACCTTC. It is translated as CASSATRTANYGYTF. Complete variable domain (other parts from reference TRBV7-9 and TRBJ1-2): DTGVSQNPRHKITKRGQNVTFRCDPISEHNRLYWYRQTLGQGPEFLTYFQNEAQLEKSRLLSDRFSAERPKGSFSTLEIQRTEQGDSAMYLCASSATRTANYGYTFGSGTRLTVV.

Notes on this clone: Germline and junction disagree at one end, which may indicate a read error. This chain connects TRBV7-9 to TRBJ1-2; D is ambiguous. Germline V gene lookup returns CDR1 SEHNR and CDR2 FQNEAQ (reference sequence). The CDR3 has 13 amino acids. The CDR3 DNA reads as TGTTCCAGCAGCCCAACGGGCCCGGGAGGCTACACCTTC. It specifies CSSSPTGPGGYTF.